This T cell receptor (beta chain) was captured in a study of cytomegalovirus exposure and HLA in healthy donors. Study-level information: For the approximately 400 genotyped donors, roughly 80% fell within the Caucasian-associated ancestry cluster. Notes on the study in general: A later analysis showed that HLA-associated TCR beta chains had undergone more clonal expansion than equally common others.

PCR was performed using 60 Vbeta and 13 Jbeta primers. The data were produced by immunoSEQ multiplex PCR, yet TCRdb's version contains in-frame clones alone and is incomplete. Here the sample spans about 190,000 clones, 78% being singletons. Germline CDR1 is SEHNR and CDR2 is FQNEAQ (reference sequence). The CDR3 is made up of 16 amino acids. The germline V and J ends were trimmed by 3 bases and 6 bases, with 21 bases remaining between them. Comment on this clone: As yet, its antigen is unknown.

V usage is TRBV7-9 and J usage is TRBJ2-7; tentative D call: TRBD1 (6 bases). This sequence was found in a woman between 25 and 40 years old in good health and CMV-seropositive. Sequencing was carried out using PBMCs. The CDR3 loop reads CASSFLFGQGKGEQYF. CDR3 DNA: TGTGCCAGCAGCTTTCTTTTCGGTCAGGGGAAGGGCGAGCAGTACTTC.